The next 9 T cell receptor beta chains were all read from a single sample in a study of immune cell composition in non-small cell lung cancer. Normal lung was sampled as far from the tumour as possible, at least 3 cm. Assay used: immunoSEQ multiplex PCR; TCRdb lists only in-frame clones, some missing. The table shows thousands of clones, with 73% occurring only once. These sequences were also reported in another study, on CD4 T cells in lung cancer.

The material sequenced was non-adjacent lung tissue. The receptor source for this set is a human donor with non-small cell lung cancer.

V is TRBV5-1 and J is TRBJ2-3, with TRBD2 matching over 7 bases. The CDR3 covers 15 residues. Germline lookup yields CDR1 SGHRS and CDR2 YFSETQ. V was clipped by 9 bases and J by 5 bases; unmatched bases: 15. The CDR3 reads CATAWEGGPGDTQYF. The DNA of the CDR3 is TGCGCCACCGCTTGGGAGGGAGGGCCGGGAGATACGCAGTATTTT.

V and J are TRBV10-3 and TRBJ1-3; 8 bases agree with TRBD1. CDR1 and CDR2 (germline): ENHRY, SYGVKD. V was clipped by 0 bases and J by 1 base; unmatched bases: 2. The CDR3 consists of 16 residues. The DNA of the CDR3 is TGTGCCATCAGTGAGTCCGGGACAGGTTCTGGAAACACCATATATTTT. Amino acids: CAISESGTGSGNTIYF.

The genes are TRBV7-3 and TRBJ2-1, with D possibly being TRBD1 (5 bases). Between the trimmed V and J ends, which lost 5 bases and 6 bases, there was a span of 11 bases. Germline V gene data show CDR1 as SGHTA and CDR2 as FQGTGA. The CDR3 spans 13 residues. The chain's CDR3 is CASSQQQGNEQFF. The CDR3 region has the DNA TGTGCCAGCAGCCAACAGCAGGGCAATGAGCAGTTCTTC.

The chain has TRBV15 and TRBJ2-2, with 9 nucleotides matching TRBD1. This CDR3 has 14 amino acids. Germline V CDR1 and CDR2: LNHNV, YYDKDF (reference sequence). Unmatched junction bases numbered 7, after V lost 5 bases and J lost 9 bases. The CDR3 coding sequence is TGTGCCACCAGCCGGGGGACAGGGAGTAGGGAGCTGTTTTTT. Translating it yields CATSRGTGSRELFF.

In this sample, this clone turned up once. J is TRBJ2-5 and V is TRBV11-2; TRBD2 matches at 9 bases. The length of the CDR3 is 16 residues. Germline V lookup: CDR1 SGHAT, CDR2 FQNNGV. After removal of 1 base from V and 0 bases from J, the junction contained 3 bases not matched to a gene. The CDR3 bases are TGTGCCAGCAGCTTAGGGGCGGGGGGGTACCAAGAGACCCAGTACTTC. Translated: CASSLGAGGYQETQYF.

The CDR3 protein is CASSEGGGNYGYTF. In DNA form, the CDR3 reads TGTGCCAGCAGTGAAGGGGGGGGTAACTATGGCTACACCTTC. The chain carries TRBV6-1 and TRBJ1-2; a possible D gene is TRBD1 (5 bases). The V gene lost 1 base and the J gene lost 1 base, with 7 bases spanning the gap. The CDR3 extends over 14 amino acids. CDR1 is MNHNS, CDR2 SASEGT, per germline.

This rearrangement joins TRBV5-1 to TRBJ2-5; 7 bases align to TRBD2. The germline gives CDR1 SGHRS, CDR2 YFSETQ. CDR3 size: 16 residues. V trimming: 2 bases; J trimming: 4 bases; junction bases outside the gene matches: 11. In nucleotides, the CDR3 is TGCGCCAGCAGCTTAAGGTGGGAGGGCCAAGGAGAGACCCAGTACTTC. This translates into CASSLRWEGQGETQYF.

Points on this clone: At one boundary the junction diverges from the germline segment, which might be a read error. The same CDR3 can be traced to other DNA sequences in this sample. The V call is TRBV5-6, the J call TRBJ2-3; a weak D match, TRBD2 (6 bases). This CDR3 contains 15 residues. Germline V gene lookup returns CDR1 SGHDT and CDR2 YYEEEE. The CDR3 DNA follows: TGCGCCAGCAGCTTGGTTAGCGGAGGCACAGATACGCAGTATTTT. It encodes CASSLVSGGTDTQYF.

The chain's CDR3 is CASSMTSGGFDTQYF. The CDR3 DNA is TGTGCCAGTAGTATGACTAGCGGGGGGTTCGATACGCAGTATTTT. The chain joins TRBV19 to TRBJ2-3; 13 bases are a match to TRBD2. This CDR3 region has 15 residues. J lost 6 bases, V lost 3 bases, and 3 bases had no gene match. Germline CDR1 reads LNHDA; CDR2 reads SQIVND (reference sequence).